Here is one TCR beta chain with its context. In the authors' workflow: Using reference gene primer amplification, nucleated cell counts were estimated. TCRdb keeps only in-frame clones here, not all; method: immunoSEQ multiplex PCR. Clonal size and the V and J genes are those of that table, whereas D and trimming came from the DNA. Here the sample spans roughly 250,000 clones, about nine tenths being singletons. These data belong to a study of blood T cell repertoires in COVID-19. Across the study: In each case, the material was cDNA or gDNA derived from T cells, B-cell-depleted T cells, or PBMCs.

Sequencing input: PBMCs or T cells enriched from blood (not recorded which). The source is a woman aged 40 to 50 with acute COVID-19.

The CDR3 DNA follows: TGCGCCAGCAGCTTGGGAGCGGGAAGTCCGAACACTGAAGCTTTCTTT. Residues: CASSLGAGSPNTEAFF. The chain has TRBV5-1 and TRBJ1-1; D remains unclear. CDR3 length: 16 residues. V was trimmed by 0 bases and J by 1 base, leaving 13 bases between them. Germline CDR1 reads SGHRS; CDR2 reads YFSETQ.